The rows below give T cell receptor beta chains drawn from one sample of a study of monozygotic twins with inflammatory bowel disease. TCRdb reprocessed the 5' RACE reads; each CDR3 protein has one entry and no DNA is given. This listing includes about 160,000 distinct CDR3 sequences. Sequencing input: blood. The receptors derive from a human donor with ulcerative colitis or Crohn's disease, or a healthy co-twin of an affected twin (not recorded which). CDR3s include the opening cysteine and the closing phenylalanine or tryptophan. Each record gives: V gene, J gene, CDR3 protein.

v_gene: TRBV5-1; j_gene: TRBJ1-2; CDR3aa: CASSLGHASYGYTF
v_gene: TRBV15; j_gene: TRBJ2-3; CDR3aa: CATSRVLTDTQYF
v_gene: TRBV7-9; j_gene: TRBJ2-1; CDR3aa: CASSFSGTSWGEQFF
v_gene: TRBV5-1; j_gene: TRBJ2-1; CDR3aa: CASSAGISYNEQFF
v_gene: TRBV11-2; j_gene: TRBJ2-7; CDR3aa: CASSLDEVAGGDEQYF
v_gene: TRBV6-5; j_gene: TRBJ2-1; CDR3aa: CASSPGLAGRAYNEQFF
v_gene: TRBV7-8; j_gene: TRBJ2-1; CDR3aa: CASSLPAFQYYNEQFF
v_gene: TRBV20-1; j_gene: TRBJ2-5; CDR3aa: CSARGTGAPETQYF
v_gene: TRBV5-1; j_gene: TRBJ2-3; CDR3aa: CASSLMVQSTDTQYF
v_gene: TRBV7-2; j_gene: TRBJ2-3; CDR3aa: CASIQDLRTDTQYF
v_gene: TRBV20-1; j_gene: TRBJ1-2; CDR3aa: CSAYPQEDGPNYGYTF
v_gene: TRBV18; j_gene: TRBJ2-1; CDR3aa: CASSLELGASSYNEQFF
v_gene: TRBV24-1; j_gene: TRBJ2-1; CDR3aa: CATRTSGPSYNEQFF
v_gene: TRBV28; j_gene: TRBJ1-6; CDR3aa: CASTILETNGIYNSPLHF
v_gene: TRBV9; j_gene: TRBJ2-1; CDR3aa: CASTRGQGHYNEQFF
v_gene: TRBV13; j_gene: TRBJ2-7; CDR3aa: CASKGQGSYEQYF
v_gene: TRBV6-1; j_gene: TRBJ2-2; CDR3aa: CASSVSSTLVTGELFF
v_gene: TRBV6-1; j_gene: TRBJ2-7; CDR3aa: CASSRPTSGGFSYEQYF
v_gene: TRBV6-4; j_gene: TRBJ2-1; CDR3aa: CASSVYKGSPRVF
v_gene: TRBV6-1; j_gene: TRBJ2-6; CDR3aa: CASIPGGVSGANVLTF
v_gene: TRBV12-3/TRBV12-4; j_gene: TRBJ2-3; CDR3aa: CASSFRVTGGGSTDTQYF
v_gene: TRBV7-2; j_gene: TRBJ1-2; CDR3aa: CASSLFRQGPNYGYTF
v_gene: TRBV2; j_gene: TRBJ2-3; CDR3aa: CASGRTSGVTDTQYF
v_gene: TRBV14; j_gene: TRBJ2-5; CDR3aa: CASSQEAAVEETQYF
v_gene: TRBV20-1; j_gene: TRBJ1-5; CDR3aa: CSAIGVPYSNQPQHF
v_gene: TRBV10-3; j_gene: TRBJ2-2; CDR3aa: CAISAYGLAGETGELFF
v_gene: TRBV18; j_gene: TRBJ1-2; CDR3aa: CASGTRDGSYGYTF
v_gene: TRBV20-1; j_gene: TRBJ2-1; CDR3aa: CSASLGAVQFF
v_gene: TRBV12-3/TRBV12-4; j_gene: TRBJ1-5; CDR3aa: CASSLLDSNQPQHF
v_gene: TRBV29-1; j_gene: TRBJ1-1; CDR3aa: CSVVEVGAEAFF
v_gene: TRBV6-6; j_gene: TRBJ1-4; CDR3aa: CASSYSGQGKLFF
v_gene: TRBV7-3; j_gene: TRBJ2-2; CDR3aa: CASSPPSGRDTGELFF
v_gene: TRBV6-2/TRBV6-3; j_gene: TRBJ1-5; CDR3aa: CASSPIPGRFQPQHF
v_gene: TRBV20-1; j_gene: TRBJ2-1; CDR3aa: CSASGLAGAYNEQFF
v_gene: TRBV7-2; j_gene: TRBJ2-1; CDR3aa: CASSFPGPNEQFF
v_gene: TRBV18; j_gene: TRBJ2-1; CDR3aa: CASRLAGGGNEQFF
v_gene: TRBV5-1; j_gene: TRBJ2-6; CDR3aa: CASSLAISGANVLTF
v_gene: TRBV29-1; j_gene: TRBJ2-4; CDR3aa: CSVELGTSFKYF
v_gene: TRBV12-3/TRBV12-4; j_gene: TRBJ1-2; CDR3aa: CASSGTGEQVYGYTF
v_gene: TRBV9; j_gene: TRBJ2-3; CDR3aa: CASSAGGTGDTQYF
v_gene: TRBV18; j_gene: TRBJ2-1; CDR3aa: CASQTSGSPYNEQFF
v_gene: TRBV5-1; j_gene: TRBJ1-1; CDR3aa: CASSWTGTEAFF